The 14 T cell receptor beta chains below all came from one sample that was sequenced in a study of T cell repertoires in cytomegalovirus infection. Each CDR3 protein is one row after TCRdb ran MiXCR on the reads. The sample includes 680,000 or so distinct CDR3 sequences, less than 40% of them seen just once. The sequencing input was PBMCs. The receptor source for this set is a human donor in good health (CMV status not recorded). Some clones in this sample may be carry-over from other donors' samples.

The rearrangement uses TRBV28 and TRBJ2-5; possibly TRBD1 for D (6 bases). The ends were cut back, 6 bases at V and 0 bases at J, with 14 bases in the middle. In germline, CDR1 is MDHEN, CDR2 SYDVKM. This CDR3 has 15 amino acids. CDR3 sequence: CASRTYRAYQETQYF. As DNA, the CDR3 is TGTGCCAGCAGAACATACAGGGCTTACCAAGAGACCCAGTACTTC.

DNA of the CDR3: TGTGCCAGCAGCTTGGTAGGACAGAAGGGGGATACGCAGTATTTT. Its protein is CASSLVGQKGDTQYF. The rearrangement joins TRBV5-4 to TRBJ2-3, with a possible D match to TRBD1 (6 bases). The CDR3 is 15 residues long. Trimming removed 0 bases from V and 6 bases from J, with 14 bases in between. Germline CDR1 and CDR2: SGHNT and YYREEE (reference sequence).

This clonotype occurred a few times. The chain recombines TRBV12-3 or TRBV12-4 with TRBJ2-3; 14 nucleotides align to TRBD2. The junction had 9 bases not matched to a gene; V was cut back by 6 bases and J by 1 base. The CDR3 totals 18 residues. CDR3 bases: TGTGCCAGCAGGCGACTAGCGGGAGGGCCTGGGGGCACAGATACGCAGTATTTT. This gives the protein CASRRLAGGPGGTDTQYF.

The chain couples TRBV19 to TRBJ2-3; no reliable D call. Germline V gene data show CDR1 as LNHDA and CDR2 as SQIVND (reference sequence). The CDR3 runs 14 residues. Trimming shortened V by 3 bases and J by 0 bases, and 7 bases separated the two germline ends. The CDR3 nucleotides are TGTGCCAGTAGTATCTCTACTAGCACAGATACGCAGTATTTT. This translates into CASSISTSTDTQYF.

This clonotype was detected once. The chain recombines TRBV20-1 with TRBJ1-1; perhaps TRBD1 as D (5 bases). V lost 3 bases to trimming and J lost 4 bases, with 12 bases between them. Germline V CDR1 and CDR2: DFQATT, SNEGSKA (reference sequence). This CDR3 contains 13 residues. DNA for the CDR3: TGCAGTGCTAGTAGACAGTGGAGCACTGAAGCTTTCTTT. Translating it yields CSASRQWSTEAFF.

As concerns this clonotype: A clone one base away is much larger, so this may be a read error. This is likely a read error, given that the CDR3 carries no conserved phenylalanine or tryptophan at its end. V and J are TRBV10-3 and TRBJ2-1, with 10 bases matching TRBD2. V was pared by 2 bases and J by 7 bases, with 5 bases of the junction left unmatched. This CDR3 is 15 amino acids long. Germline V gene lookup returns CDR1 ENHRY and CDR2 SYGVKD. CDR3 DNA sequence: TGTGCCATCAGTGAGGTGGCTAGCGGGAGTAATGAGCAGTTCTTA. Protein: CAISEVASGSNEQFL.

The J gene is TRBJ1-1, the V gene TRBV12-3 or TRBV12-4; no clear D gene. The CDR3 has 12 residues. The V end lost 3 bases, the J end lost 10 bases, and 12 bases lay between the germline ends. CDR3 DNA sequence: TGTGCCAGCAGTTTGAGTGGGCGACGAGCTTTCTTT. Translation gives CASSLSGRRAFF.

This sequence joins TRBV5-8 and TRBJ1-2; D may be TRBD1 (5 bases). Per the germline V gene, CDR1 is SGHTS and CDR2 is YDEGEE. V gave up 3 bases and J gave up 6 bases, with 9 bases separating them. The CDR3 has 12 amino acids. The CDR3 loop is CASSSGSHGYTF. The CDR3 region has the DNA TGTGCCAGCAGCTCAGGGTCCCATGGCTACACCTTC.

This clonotype has more than one count but fewer than ten. This sequence joins TRBV6-5 and TRBJ2-7; D is uncertain. Germline V gives CDR1 MNHEY, CDR2 SVGAGI. V was shortened by 0 bases and J by 0 bases, with 12 bases between the two germline ends. The length of the CDR3 is 16 residues. As DNA, the CDR3 is TGTGCCAGCAGTTACTCCACGAGACGGGCCTCCTACGAGCAGTACTTC. Translating gives CASSYSTRRASYEQYF.

V usage is TRBV6-6 and J usage is TRBJ2-7, with 8 bases matching TRBD2. Germline V gives CDR1 MNHNY, CDR2 SVGAGI (reference sequence). V shed 2 bases and J 3 bases; nucleotides not matched to a gene: 6. This CDR3 contains 15 residues. Written as DNA, the CDR3 is TGTGCCAGCAGTTACGAGACTAGCGAAATCTACGAGCAGTACTTC. Protein: CASSYETSEIYEQYF.

This clonotype showed up just once. The J gene is TRBJ2-7, the V gene TRBV12-3 or TRBV12-4; D might be TRBD2 (5 bases). The V end was cut by 4 bases, the J end by 5 bases, with 15 bases between. This CDR3 comprises 14 residues. The DNA for the CDR3 is TGTGCCAGCAGTTGGGGAGAGGGTAGTCACGAGCAGTACTTC. It specifies CASSWGEGSHEQYF.

This clonotype has only a few counts. The chain is built from TRBV12-3 or TRBV12-4 and TRBJ1-1; tentatively, D is TRBD1 (5 bases). The ends were cut back, 3 bases at V and 9 bases at J, with 8 bases in the middle. The CDR3 loop spans 11 amino acids. The CDR3 sequence is CASSFTDKAFF. The CDR3 region has the DNA TGTGCCAGCAGTTTCACGGACAAAGCTTTCTTT.

Of note for this clonotype: Sequence at one end of the junction differs from germline and may be a read error. The chain links TRBV18 to TRBJ1-1; D remains ambiguous. This CDR3 has 17 amino acids. Germline V CDR1 and CDR2: KGHSH, LQKENI. As DNA, the CDR3 is TGTCCCAGCTCACCACTCCTAAGCGAAGGATATAACACTGAAGCTTTCTTT. Encoded protein: CPSSPLLSEGYNTEAFF.

The chain joins TRBV11-2 to TRBJ2-7; a weak D match, TRBD1 (6 bases). The CDR3 has 14 residues. Deletions cut 2 bases from V and 5 bases from J, with 13 bases between. The germline V gene encodes CDR1 SGHAT and CDR2 FQNNGV. CDR3 nucleotide sequence: TGTGCCAGCAGCTTACCAGGGGCCGGGAACGAGCAGTACTTC. Residues: CASSLPGAGNEQYF.